This T cell receptor (beta chain) was recovered during a study of T cells in Graves' hyperthyroidism and ophthalmopathy. TCR beta CDR3 regions were amplified from RNA. During a first-round RT-PCR of the TCR CDR3, the HTBI primer set was used. Each CDR3 protein gets one entry after TCRdb re-called the multiplex PCR reads with MiXCR. The table shows 540,000 or so distinct CDR3 sequences, with 15% to 19% occurring only once. CDR1 and CDR2 from the germline V gene are SNHLY and FYNNEI. V was shortened by 8 bases and J by 13 bases, with 6 bases between the two germline ends. The CDR3 runs 8 residues. The PBMCs were taken from 10 ml of fresh peripheral blood.

The clonotype originates from a woman in her twenties or thirties with Graves' hyperthyroidism. Source material: blood. The chain uses TRBV2 and TRBJ2-1; D remains unclear. Here the CDR3 reads CASRDQFF. In DNA form, the CDR3 reads TGTGCCAGCCGCGATCAGTTCTTC.